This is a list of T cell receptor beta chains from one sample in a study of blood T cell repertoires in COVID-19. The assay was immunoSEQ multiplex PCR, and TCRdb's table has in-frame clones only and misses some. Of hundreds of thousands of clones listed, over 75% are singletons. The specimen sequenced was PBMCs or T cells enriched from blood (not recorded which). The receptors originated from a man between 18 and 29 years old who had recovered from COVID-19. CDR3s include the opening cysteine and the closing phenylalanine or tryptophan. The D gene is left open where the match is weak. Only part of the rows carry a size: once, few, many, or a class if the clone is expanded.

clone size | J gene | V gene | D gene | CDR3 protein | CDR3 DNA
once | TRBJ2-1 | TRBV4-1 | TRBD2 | CASSDKRGSSYNEQFF | TGCGCCAGCAGCGACAAGCGGGGGAGCTCCTACAATGAGCAGTTCTTC
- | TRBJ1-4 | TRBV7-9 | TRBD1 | CASSRGQGPNEKLFF | TGTGCCAGCAGTCGCGGACAGGGCCCCAATGAAAAACTGTTTTTT
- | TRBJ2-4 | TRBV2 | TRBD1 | CASRDRDSKNIQYF | TGTGCCAGCAGAGACCGGGACAGCAAAAACATTCAGTACTTC
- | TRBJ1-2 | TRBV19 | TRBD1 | CASSRKTGNYGYTF | TGTGCCAGTAGTCGCAAGACAGGGAATTATGGCTACACCTTC
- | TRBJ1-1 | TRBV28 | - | CASGGSEAFF | TGTGCCAGCGGAGGAAGTGAAGCTTTCTTT
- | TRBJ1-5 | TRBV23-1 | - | CASSQTDRSNSNQPQHF | TGCGCCAGCAGTCAAACGGACAGATCCAATTCCAATCAGCCCCAGCATTTT
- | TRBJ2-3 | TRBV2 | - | CANSRHPRGRDTQYF | TGTGCCAACTCTCGTCATCCGCGGGGTCGAGATACGCAGTATTTT
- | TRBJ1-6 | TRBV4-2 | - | CASSQDFIERSNSPLHF | TGTGCCAGCAGCCAAGATTTCATAGAGAGGTCGAATTCACCCCTCCACTTT
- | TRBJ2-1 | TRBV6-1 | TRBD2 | CASSEERLAGDDEQFF | TGTGCCAGCAGTGAAGAACGCCTAGCGGGGGATGATGAGCAGTTCTTC
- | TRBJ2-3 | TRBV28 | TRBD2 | CASSLLAGGYTDTQYF | TGTGCCAGCAGTTTACTAGCGGGAGGATACACAGATACGCAGTATTTT
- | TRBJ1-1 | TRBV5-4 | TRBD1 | CASNKRYRGQNTEAFF | TGTGCCAGCAACAAACGATACAGGGGTCAGAACACTGAAGCTTTCTTT
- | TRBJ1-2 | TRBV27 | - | CASSEGEGYGYTF | TGTGCCAGCAGTGAGGGGGAAGGCTATGGCTACACCTTC
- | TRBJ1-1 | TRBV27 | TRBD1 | CASSLSPGGTGGRTEAFF | TGTGCCAGCAGTTTATCGCCGGGGGGGACAGGGGGAAGGACTGAAGCTTTCTTT
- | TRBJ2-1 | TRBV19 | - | CASAAGVEQFF | TGTGCCAGCGCCGCCGGGGTTGAGCAGTTCTTC
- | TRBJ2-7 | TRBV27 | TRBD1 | CASSLSGTVYEQYF | TGTGCCAGCAGTTTATCCGGGACAGTCTACGAGCAGTACTTC
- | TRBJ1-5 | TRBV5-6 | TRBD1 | CASSLSSGGNYQPQHF | TGTGCCAGCAGCTTGTCATCAGGGGGCAATTATCAGCCCCAGCATTTT
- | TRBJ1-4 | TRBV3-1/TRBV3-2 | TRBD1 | CASSRGDSRNEKLFF | TGTGCCAGCAGCAGAGGGGACAGCCGCAATGAAAAACTGTTTTTT
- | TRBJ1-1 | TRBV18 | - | CASSAGGHVNTEAFF | TGTGCCAGCTCAGCGGGGGGACACGTGAACACTGAAGCTTTCTTT
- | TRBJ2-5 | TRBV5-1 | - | CASSFGQAQETQYF | TGCGCCAGCAGCTTCGGACAAGCCCAAGAGACCCAGTACTTC
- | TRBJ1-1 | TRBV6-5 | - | CASSTFLAGNTEAFF | TGTGCCAGCAGTACTTTTCTGGCAGGGAACACTGAAGCTTTCTTT
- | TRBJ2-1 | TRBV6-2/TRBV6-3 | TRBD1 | CASSDRQGSSYNEQFF | TGTGCCAGCAGTGACAGACAGGGGAGCTCCTACAATGAGCAGTTCTTC
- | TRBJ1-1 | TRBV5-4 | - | CASRTEGRGRHTEAFF | TGTGCCAGCAGGACAGAGGGCAGGGGAAGGCACACTGAAGCTTTCTTT
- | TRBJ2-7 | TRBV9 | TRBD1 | CASSQGTGGDSPYEQYF | TGTGCCAGCAGCCAAGGGACAGGGGGCGATTCGCCCTACGAGCAGTACTTC
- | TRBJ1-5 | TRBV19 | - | CASSSGRALDQPQHF | TGTGCCAGTAGTTCGGGCAGGGCTCTGGATCAGCCCCAGCATTTT
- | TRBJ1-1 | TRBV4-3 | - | CASSQDLGGITEAFF | TGCGCCAGCAGCCAAGATCTGGGAGGGATCACTGAAGCTTTCTTT